The 30 T cell receptor beta chains below come from one sample, sequenced in a study of blood T cell repertoires in COVID-19. Clones were read by immunoSEQ multiplex PCR, and TCRdb kept only the in-frame ones, dropping some. The table has some 25,000 clones, around 87% seen once. The sample taken for sequencing was peripheral blood. These receptors all stem from a man between 65 and 85 years old with acute or convalescent COVID-19.

The chain uses TRBV19 and TRBJ2-3; 9 bases match TRBD2. In germline, CDR1 is LNHDA, CDR2 SQIVND (reference sequence). J was trimmed by 0 bases and V by 11 bases; bases with no gene match: 6. The CDR3 is made up of 14 amino acids. CDR3 residues: CACKTSGSTDTQYF. For the CDR3, the DNA is TGTGCCTGCAAAACTAGCGGGAGCACAGATACGCAGTATTTT.

The chain has TRBV7-2 and TRBJ2-1; the match to TRBD2 covers 8 bases. The trim removed 1 base at V and 2 bases at J, leaving 1 base unmatched. This CDR3 spans 15 amino acids. Germline CDR1 is SGHTA and CDR2 is FQGNSA. The CDR3 DNA reads as TGTGCCAGCAGCTTAGAGACTAGCGCCTACAATGAGCAGTTCTTC. Its translation: CASSLETSAYNEQFF.

The table lists this clone with a count of one. This chain links TRBV6-2 or TRBV6-3 with TRBJ1-1; tentatively, D is TRBD1 (5 bases). CDR1 MNHEY and CDR2 SVGEGT come from the germline V gene. V was shortened by 1 base and J by 1 base, with 13 bases between the two germline ends. The CDR3 is 16 residues long. This CDR3 reads CASSYLVPDRNTEAFF. In nucleotides, the CDR3 is TGTGCCAGCAGTTACTTAGTCCCTGACAGGAACACTGAAGCTTTCTTT.

The table lists this clone with a few counts. The chain links TRBV7-2 to TRBJ1-2; a weak D match, TRBD1 (6 bases). V was cut by 5 bases and J by 7 bases, with 17 bases left in between. Germline V gives CDR1 SGHTA, CDR2 FQGNSA. The CDR3 has 14 residues. CDR3 amino acids: CASSALQGTSGYTF. The CDR3 DNA reads as TGTGCCAGCAGCGCTTTACAGGGAACGAGTGGCTACACCTTC.

V usage is TRBV5-1 and J usage is TRBJ2-7, with 8 bases matching TRBD1. Trimming removed 1 base from V and 3 bases from J; junction bases left unmatched: 9. In germline, CDR1 is SGHRS, CDR2 YFSETQ. The CDR3 is made up of 16 amino acids. The CDR3 reads CASSLPRGQADYEQYF. CDR3 sequence (DNA): TGCGCCAGCAGCTTGCCACGGGGACAGGCTGACTACGAGCAGTACTTC.

This chain uses TRBV11-2 with TRBJ2-1; weak D call: TRBD2 (6 bases). Germline-derived CDR1 and CDR2 are SGHAT and FQNNGV. Trimming pared 4 bases from V and 8 bases from J, leaving 18 bases between. CDR3 length: 15 residues. Here the CDR3 DNA reads TGTGCCAGCAGCTCCCCACTAGCTCGGGGCGATGAGCAGTTCTTC. Amino acids: CASSSPLARGDEQFF. The full variable domain, completed using reference TRBV11-2 and TRBJ2-1, is EAGVAQSPRYKIIEKRQSVAFWCNPISGHATLYWYQQILGQGPKLLIQFQNNGVVDDSQLPKDRFSAERLKGVDSTLKIQPAKLEDSAVYLCASSSPLARGDEQFFGPGTRLTVL.

This chain uses TRBV6-5 with TRBJ1-4; TRBD1 is a possible D gene (5 bases). CDR3 size: 15 residues. V was pared by 7 bases and J by 7 bases, with 19 bases between. Germline CDR1 MNHEY, CDR2 SVGAGI. CDR3 region: CASTSEGGRGEKLFF. CDR3 DNA sequence: TGTGCCAGCACCTCGGAGGGAGGGAGGGGTGAAAAACTGTTTTTT.

This clone was counted between two and nine times. This sequence joins TRBV19 and TRBJ1-3, with D tentatively TRBD1 (5 bases). The CDR3 spans 14 residues. Germline assignment: CDR1 LNHDA and CDR2 SQIVND (reference sequence). The V end was cut by 2 bases, the J end by 4 bases, with 9 bases between. DNA for the CDR3: TGTGCCAGTAGTATACAGGGACTCGGAAACACCATATATTTT. The encoded protein is CASSIQGLGNTIYF.

In this sample, this clone turned up once. The V gene is TRBV5-5, the J gene TRBJ1-5; D gene ambiguous. The CDR3 loop spans 15 amino acids. Between the trimmed V and J ends, which lost 0 bases and 4 bases, there was a span of 11 bases. Germline V lookup: CDR1 SGHKS, CDR2 YYEKEE (reference sequence). The CDR3 nucleotides are TGTGCCAGCAGCTTGGTCGGGGAATGGAATCAGCCCCAGCATTTT. Translated, it gives CASSLVGEWNQPQHF.

The count of this clone is one. This rearrangement joins TRBV5-1 to TRBJ2-5; D gene uncertain. Trimming shortened V by 0 bases and J by 1 base, and 10 bases separated the two germline ends. Germline-derived CDR1 and CDR2 are SGHRS and YFSETQ. The CDR3 loop spans 15 amino acids. In nucleotides, the CDR3 is TGCGCCAGCAGCTTGGATCGGGTGGGCCAAGAGACCCAGTACTTC. Its translation is CASSLDRVGQETQYF.

V usage is TRBV11-3 and J usage is TRBJ2-5; 8 bases align to TRBD1. This CDR3 contains 14 residues. The germline V gene encodes CDR1 SGHNT and CDR2 YENEEA. Unmatched junction bases numbered 1, after V lost 1 base and J lost 3 bases. CDR3 residues: CASSLGGQEETQYF. The CDR3, as DNA: TGTGCCAGCAGCTTAGGGGGACAGGAAGAGACCCAGTACTTC.

The CDR3 sequence: CASSTGLAGYEQYF. CDR3 nucleotides: TGTGCCAGCAGCACGGGACTAGCGGGCTACGAGCAGTACTTC. The rearrangement uses TRBV7-9 and TRBJ2-7; 12 bases line up with TRBD2. Germline V CDR1 and CDR2: SEHNR, FQNEAQ (reference sequence). Trimming at V came to 5 bases and at J to 3 bases, leaving 2 bases not matched to a gene. The CDR3 sequence is 14 residues long.

V gene TRBV4-3 combines with J gene TRBJ2-2, with D possibly being TRBD1 (5 bases). V was shortened by 0 bases and J by 4 bases, with 9 bases between the two germline ends. CDR1 is LGHNA and CDR2 is YSLEER in the germline V gene. The CDR3 spans 15 residues. The CDR3 nucleotides read TGCGCCAGCAGCCAAGAGCAGGGCGTCACCGGGGAGCTGTTTTTT. Translating it yields CASSQEQGVTGELFF.

The rearrangement uses TRBV11-1 and TRBJ2-3; D perhaps matches TRBD2 (6 bases). Germline loops: CDR1 SGHAT, CDR2 FQDESV (reference sequence). V lost 1 base to trimming and J lost 0 bases, with 11 bases between them. The CDR3 covers 16 residues. The CDR3 DNA reads TGTGCCAGCAGCTTAGATGGGGGGTTTAGCACAGATACGCAGTATTTT. Amino acids: CASSLDGGFSTDTQYF. The full variable domain, completed using reference TRBV11-1 and TRBJ2-3, is EAEVAQSPRYKITEKSQAVAFWCDPISGHATLYWYRQILGQGPELLVQFQDESVVDDSQLPKDRFSAERLKGVDSTLKIQPAELGDSAMYLCASSLDGGFSTDTQYFGPGTRLTVL.

CDR3 nucleotide sequence: TGTGCCAGCAGCCCCGAACAGGGGGCGGACGGGGAGCTGTTTTTT. The encoded protein is CASSPEQGADGELFF. This sequence joins TRBV5-8 and TRBJ2-2, with 9 bases identical to TRBD1. The V gene's germline CDR1 is SGHTS and CDR2 YDEGEE. The CDR3 consists of 15 residues. J lost 7 bases, V lost 4 bases, and 8 bases had no gene match.

The chain has TRBV18 and TRBJ2-1; perhaps TRBD1 as D (5 bases). The germline V gene encodes CDR1 KGHSH and CDR2 LQKENI. The germline V and J ends were trimmed by 3 bases and 1 base, with 13 bases remaining between them. The CDR3 has 16 residues. This CDR3 is CASSPKTAKSYNEQFF. In DNA form, the CDR3 reads TGTGCCAGCTCACCCAAGACAGCCAAATCCTACAATGAGCAGTTCTTC.

This clone has only one observation. CDR3 region: CATSRDFSRDEKLFF. The CDR3 DNA sequence: TGTGCCACCAGCAGAGATTTTAGCAGGGATGAAAAACTGTTTTTT. The genes are TRBV15 and TRBJ1-4; perhaps TRBD1 as D (5 bases). This CDR3 has 15 amino acids. Trimming left V 0 bases short and J 6 bases short, with 11 bases between. Germline CDR1 reads LNHNV; CDR2 reads YYDKDF (reference sequence).

The V gene is TRBV4-1, the J gene TRBJ2-5; D might be TRBD2 (5 bases). Trimming shortened V by 4 bases and J by 5 bases, and 23 bases separated the two germline ends. The CDR3 extends over 17 amino acids. Germline V lookup: CDR1 MGHRA, CDR2 YSYEKL. The CDR3 DNA follows: TGCGCCAGCAGCCCCGATACTACGGACTGGCGGCGTGAGACCCAGTACTTC. Its protein is CASSPDTTDWRRETQYF.

This chain joins TRBV4-3 and TRBJ1-5; D is unresolved. The CDR3 totals 13 residues. CDR1 LGHNA and CDR2 YSLEER come from the germline V gene. V shed 1 base and J shed 5 bases, with 6 bases lying between them. The DNA for the CDR3 is TGCGCCAGCAGCCAAGGGGAGGATCAGCCCCAGCATTTT. Protein sequence: CASSQGEDQPQHF.

The V call is TRBV2, the J call TRBJ1-5, with a possible D match to TRBD1 (5 bases). This CDR3 comprises 13 residues. Germline lookup yields CDR1 SNHLY and CDR2 FYNNEI. V dropped 6 bases and J dropped 7 bases, with 13 bases sitting between them. The CDR3 DNA reads as TGTGCCAGCAGATTCCAGGGATACCAGCCCCAGCATTTT. The encoded protein is CASRFQGYQPQHF.

This clone has just one count. The V gene is TRBV7-9, the J gene TRBJ1-1, with no clear D. V dropped 5 bases and J dropped 0 bases, with 13 bases sitting between them. Germline loops: CDR1 SEHNR, CDR2 FQNEAQ (reference sequence). This CDR3 has 15 residues. CDR3 DNA: TGTGCCAGCAGCCTAAACCTCGGAGTGAACACTGAAGCTTTCTTT. Translation: CASSLNLGVNTEAFF.

The V gene is TRBV5-8, the J gene TRBJ1-1, with 10 bases that match TRBD1. After removal of 4 bases from V and 3 bases from J, the junction contained 9 bases not matched to a gene. Germline V CDR1 and CDR2: SGHTS, YDEGEE. This CDR3 has 16 amino acids. The CDR3 coding sequence is TGTGCCAGCAGCCCTCGACAGGGGGCGATGGACACTGAAGCTTTCTTT. It encodes CASSPRQGAMDTEAFF.

This clone was seen only once. V gene TRBV4-2 combines with J gene TRBJ1-4; a weak D match, TRBD1 (6 bases). The germline V and J ends were trimmed by 1 base and 3 bases, with 12 bases remaining between them. Germline V gene sequence: CDR1 LGHNA, CDR2 YNFKEQ. The CDR3 covers 16 residues. CDR3: CASSQVGGGPNEKLFF. In nucleotides, the CDR3 is TGTGCCAGCAGCCAAGTAGGGGGGGGCCCTAATGAAAAACTGTTTTTT.

The genes are TRBV5-4 and TRBJ2-2, with a weak D call TRBD2 (6 bases). Germline V gene data show CDR1 as SGHNT and CDR2 as YYREEE (reference sequence). The CDR3 is made up of 16 amino acids. V was cut by 6 bases and J by 5 bases, with 20 bases left in between. CDR3 coding DNA: TGTGCCAGCACCGATCTTAGCGGTAAAGGTACCGGGGAGCTGTTTTTT. Translated, it gives CASTDLSGKGTGELFF. Filled out from reference TRBV5-4 and TRBJ2-2, the complete variable domain reads ETGVTQSPTHLIKTRGQQVTLRCSSQSGHNTVSWYQQALGQGPQFIFQYYREEENGRGNFPPRFSGLQFPNYSSELNVNALELDDSALYLCASTDLSGKGTGELFFGEGSRLTVL.

The rearrangement links TRBV10-3 to TRBJ2-7, with D possibly being TRBD2 (6 bases). The CDR3 has 16 residues. Germline lookup yields CDR1 ENHRY and CDR2 SYGVKD. The germline V and J ends were trimmed by 0 bases and 4 bases, with 16 bases remaining between them. CDR3 sequence reads: CAISESSGGAKYEQYF. CDR3 sequence (DNA): TGTGCCATCAGTGAGTCGAGTGGAGGGGCGAAATACGAGCAGTACTTC.

The chain joins TRBV18 to TRBJ1-1; D is undetermined. CDR1 is KGHSH, CDR2 LQKENI, per germline. V lost 6 bases and J 1 base, leaving 15 bases between the germline ends. The CDR3 runs 15 residues. The CDR3 bases are TGTGCCAGCTCCCCTCTAGGAGCGGGGAACACTGAAGCTTTCTTT. It codes for CASSPLGAGNTEAFF. The complete variable domain, with remaining parts taken from reference TRBV18 and TRBJ1-1, reads NAGVMQNPRHLVRRRGQEARLRCSPMKGHSHVYWYRQLPEEGLKFMVYLQKENIIDESGMPKERFSAEFPKEGPSILRIQQVVRGDSAAYFCASSPLGAGNTEAFFGQGTRLTVV.

J is TRBJ2-3 and V is TRBV10-3, with D possibly matching TRBD2 (6 bases). CDR1 is ENHRY, CDR2 SYGVKD, per germline. The length of the CDR3 is 13 residues. Trimming took off 10 bases at V and 2 bases at J, with 13 bases between the two ends. DNA for the CDR3: TGTGCCACGACAAGGGAGGACACAGATACGCAGTATTTT. Translated, it gives CATTREDTDTQYF.

The V gene is TRBV19, the J gene TRBJ1-5, with TRBD1 matching 8 bases. Germline CDR1 is LNHDA and CDR2 is SQIVND (reference sequence). J gave up 7 bases and V 3 bases, and 5 bases lay outside the gene matches. CDR3 length equals 14 residues. The CDR3 nucleotides read TGTGCCAGTAGTATCGGACAGGGATGGCAGCCCCAGCATTTT. This translates into CASSIGQGWQPQHF.

V is TRBV19 and J is TRBJ2-1; TRBD2 matches at 11 bases. V lost 4 bases, J lost 2 bases, and 7 bases stayed unmatched. This CDR3 contains 17 residues. Germline V CDR1 and CDR2: LNHDA, SQIVND (reference sequence). In DNA, the CDR3 is TGTGCCAGTAGTACGAAGTCTAGCGGGAGGACCTACAATGAGCAGTTCTTC. Its translation: CASSTKSSGRTYNEQFF.

This rearrangement joins TRBV4-2 to TRBJ2-1, with TRBD1 identical over 8 bases. The germline V gene has CDR1 LGHNA and CDR2 YNFKEQ. The J segment lost 6 bases and the V segment lost 0 bases, leaving 4 bases of the junction unmatched. This CDR3 has 15 amino acids. CDR3: CASSQETGEANEQFF. The DNA of the CDR3 is TGTGCCAGCAGCCAAGAGACAGGGGAAGCCAATGAGCAGTTCTTC.